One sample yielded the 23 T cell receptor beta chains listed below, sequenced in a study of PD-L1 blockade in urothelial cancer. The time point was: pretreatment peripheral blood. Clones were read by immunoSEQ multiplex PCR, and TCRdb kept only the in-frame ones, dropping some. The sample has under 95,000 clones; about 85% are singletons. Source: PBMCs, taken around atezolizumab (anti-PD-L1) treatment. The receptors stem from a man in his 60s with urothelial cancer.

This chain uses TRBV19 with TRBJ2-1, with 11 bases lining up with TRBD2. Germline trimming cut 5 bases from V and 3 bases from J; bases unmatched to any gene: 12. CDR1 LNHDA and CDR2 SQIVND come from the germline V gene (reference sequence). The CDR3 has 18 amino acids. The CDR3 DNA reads TGTGCCAGTAGTTCCGGGACTAGCGGCATACCGATCTACAATGAGCAGTTCTTC. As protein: CASSSGTSGIPIYNEQFF.

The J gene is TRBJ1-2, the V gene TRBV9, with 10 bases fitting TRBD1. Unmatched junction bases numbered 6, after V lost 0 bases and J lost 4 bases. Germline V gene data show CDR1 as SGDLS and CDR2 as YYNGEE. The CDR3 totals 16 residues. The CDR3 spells CASSVARRTGGYGYTF. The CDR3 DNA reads TGTGCCAGCAGCGTAGCGAGGAGGACAGGGGGCTATGGCTACACCTTC.

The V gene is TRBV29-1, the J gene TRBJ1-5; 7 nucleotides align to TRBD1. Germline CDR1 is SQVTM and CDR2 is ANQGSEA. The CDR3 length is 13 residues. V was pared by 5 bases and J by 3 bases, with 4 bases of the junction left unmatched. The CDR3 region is CSVYTGVNQPQHF. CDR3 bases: TGCAGCGTTTACACAGGGGTCAATCAGCCCCAGCATTTT.

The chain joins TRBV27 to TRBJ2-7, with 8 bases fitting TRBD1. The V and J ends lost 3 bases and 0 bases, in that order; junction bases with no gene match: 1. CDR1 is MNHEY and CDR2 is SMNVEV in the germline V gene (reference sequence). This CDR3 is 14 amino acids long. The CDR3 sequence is CASSFGQGSYEQYF. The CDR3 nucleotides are TGTGCCAGCAGTTTCGGACAGGGCTCCTACGAGCAGTACTTC.

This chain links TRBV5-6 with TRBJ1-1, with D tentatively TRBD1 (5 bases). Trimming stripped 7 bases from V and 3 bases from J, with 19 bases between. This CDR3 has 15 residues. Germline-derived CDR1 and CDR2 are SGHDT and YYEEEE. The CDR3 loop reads CASRGPRGVHTEAFF. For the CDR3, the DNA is TGTGCCAGCCGAGGGCCTCGGGGGGTTCACACTGAAGCTTTCTTT.

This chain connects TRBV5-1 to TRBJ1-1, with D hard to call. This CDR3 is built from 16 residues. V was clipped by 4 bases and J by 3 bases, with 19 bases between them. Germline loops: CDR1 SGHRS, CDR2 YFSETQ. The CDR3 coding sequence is TGCGCCAGCAGCCCCCGCTCTGGAGGTAGTGACACTGAAGCTTTCTTT. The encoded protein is CASSPRSGGSDTEAFF.

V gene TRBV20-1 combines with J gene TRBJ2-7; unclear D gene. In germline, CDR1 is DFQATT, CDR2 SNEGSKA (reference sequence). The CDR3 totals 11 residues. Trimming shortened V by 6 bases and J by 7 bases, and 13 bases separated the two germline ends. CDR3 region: CSASLTWEQYF. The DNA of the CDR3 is TGCAGTGCATCCCTCACTTGGGAGCAGTACTTC.

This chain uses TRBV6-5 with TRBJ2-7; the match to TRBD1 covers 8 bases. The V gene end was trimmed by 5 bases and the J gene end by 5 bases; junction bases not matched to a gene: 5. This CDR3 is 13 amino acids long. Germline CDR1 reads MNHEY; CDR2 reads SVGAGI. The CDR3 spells CASSVRGQDEQYF. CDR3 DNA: TGTGCCAGCAGTGTCAGGGGGCAGGACGAGCAGTACTTC.

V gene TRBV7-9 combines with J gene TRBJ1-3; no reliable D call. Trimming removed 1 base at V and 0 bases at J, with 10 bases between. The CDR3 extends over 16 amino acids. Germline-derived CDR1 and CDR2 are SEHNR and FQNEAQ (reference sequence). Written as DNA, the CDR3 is TGTGCCAGCAGCTTAGAGCGCATTTTCTCTGGAAACACCATATATTTT. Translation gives CASSLERIFSGNTIYF. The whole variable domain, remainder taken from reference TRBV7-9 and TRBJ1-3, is DTGVSQNPRHKITKRGQNVTFRCDPISEHNRLYWYRQTLGQGPEFLTYFQNEAQLEKSRLLSDRFSAERPKGSFSTLEIQRTEQGDSAMYLCASSLERIFSGNTIYFGEGSWLTVV.

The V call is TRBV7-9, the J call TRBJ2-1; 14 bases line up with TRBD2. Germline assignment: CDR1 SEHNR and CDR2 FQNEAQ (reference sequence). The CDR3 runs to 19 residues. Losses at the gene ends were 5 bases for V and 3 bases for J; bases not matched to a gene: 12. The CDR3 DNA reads TGTGCCAGCAGCCCGAACCCGGGACTAGCGGGAGCGGTCTACAATGAGCAGTTCTTC. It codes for CASSPNPGLAGAVYNEQFF. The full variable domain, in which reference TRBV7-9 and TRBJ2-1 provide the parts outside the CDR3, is DTGVSQNPRHKITKRGQNVTFRCDPISEHNRLYWYRQTLGQGPEFLTYFQNEAQLEKSRLLSDRFSAERPKGSFSTLEIQRTEQGDSAMYLCASSPNPGLAGAVYNEQFFGPGTRLTVL.

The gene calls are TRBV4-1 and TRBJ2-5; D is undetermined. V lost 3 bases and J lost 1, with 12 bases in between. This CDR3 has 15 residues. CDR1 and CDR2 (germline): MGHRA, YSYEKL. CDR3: CASSQGLSAQETQYF. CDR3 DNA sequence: TGCGCCAGCAGCCAGGGCCTGTCGGCCCAAGAGACCCAGTACTTC.

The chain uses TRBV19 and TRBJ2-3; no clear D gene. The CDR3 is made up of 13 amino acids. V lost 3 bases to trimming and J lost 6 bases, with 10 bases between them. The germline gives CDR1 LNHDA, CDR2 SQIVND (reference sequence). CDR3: CASSMGRSDTQYF. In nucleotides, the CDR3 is TGTGCCAGTAGTATGGGCAGATCGGATACGCAGTATTTT.

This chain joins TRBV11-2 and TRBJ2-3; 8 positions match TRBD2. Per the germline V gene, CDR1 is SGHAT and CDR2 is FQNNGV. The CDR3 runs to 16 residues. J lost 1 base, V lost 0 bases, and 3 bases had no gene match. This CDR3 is CASSLDHGGGTDTQYF. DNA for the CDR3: TGTGCCAGCAGCTTAGATCACGGGGGGGGCACAGATACGCAGTATTTT. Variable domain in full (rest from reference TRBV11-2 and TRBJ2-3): EAGVAQSPRYKIIEKRQSVAFWCNPISGHATLYWYQQILGQGPKLLIQFQNNGVVDDSQLPKDRFSAERLKGVDSTLKIQPAKLEDSAVYLCASSLDHGGGTDTQYFGPGTRLTVL.

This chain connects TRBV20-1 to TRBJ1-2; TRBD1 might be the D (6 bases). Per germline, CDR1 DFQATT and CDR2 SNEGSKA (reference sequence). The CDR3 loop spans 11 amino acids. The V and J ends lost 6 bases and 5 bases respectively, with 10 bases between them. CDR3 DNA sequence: TGCAGTGCCAGGACAGATTATGGCTACACCTTC. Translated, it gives CSARTDYGYTF.

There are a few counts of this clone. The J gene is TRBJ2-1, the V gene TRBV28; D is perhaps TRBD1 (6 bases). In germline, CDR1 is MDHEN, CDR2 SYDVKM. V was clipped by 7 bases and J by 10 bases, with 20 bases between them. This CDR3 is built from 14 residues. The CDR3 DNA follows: TGTGCCAGCAAACTGGGGGACACCGTCAGGGAGCAGTTCTTC. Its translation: CASKLGDTVREQFF.

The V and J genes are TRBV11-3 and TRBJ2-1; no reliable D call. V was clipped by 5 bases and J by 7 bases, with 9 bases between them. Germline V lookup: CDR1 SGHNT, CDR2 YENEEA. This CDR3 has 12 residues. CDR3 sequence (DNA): TGTGCCAGCAGCCCTTCTCTGAATGAGCAGTTCTTC. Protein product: CASSPSLNEQFF. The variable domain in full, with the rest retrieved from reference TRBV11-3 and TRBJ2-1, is EAGVVQSPRYKIIEKKQPVAFWCNPISGHNTLYWYLQNLGQGPELLIRYENEEAVDDSQLPKDRFSAERLKGVDSTLKIQPAELGDSAVYLCASSPSLNEQFFGPGTRLTVL.

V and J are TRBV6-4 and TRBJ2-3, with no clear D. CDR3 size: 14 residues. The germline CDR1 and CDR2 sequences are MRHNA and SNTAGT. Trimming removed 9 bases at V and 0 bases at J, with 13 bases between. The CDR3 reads CARAEAFSTDTQYF. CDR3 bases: TGTGCCAGGGCAGAGGCTTTTAGCACAGATACGCAGTATTTT.

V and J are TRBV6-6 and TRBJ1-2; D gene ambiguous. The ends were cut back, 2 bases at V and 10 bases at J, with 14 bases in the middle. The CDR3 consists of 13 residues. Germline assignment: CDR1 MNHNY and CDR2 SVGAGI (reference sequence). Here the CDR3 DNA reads TGTGCCAGCAGTTACGCAAGCTATGATGACTACACCTTC. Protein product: CASSYASYDDYTF.

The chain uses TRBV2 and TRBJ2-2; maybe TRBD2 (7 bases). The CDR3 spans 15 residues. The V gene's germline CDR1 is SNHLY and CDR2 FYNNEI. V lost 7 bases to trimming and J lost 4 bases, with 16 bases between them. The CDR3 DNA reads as TGTGCCAGCACCTCCTTGGGAGGGGGCACCGGGGAGCTGTTTTTT. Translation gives CASTSLGGGTGELFF.

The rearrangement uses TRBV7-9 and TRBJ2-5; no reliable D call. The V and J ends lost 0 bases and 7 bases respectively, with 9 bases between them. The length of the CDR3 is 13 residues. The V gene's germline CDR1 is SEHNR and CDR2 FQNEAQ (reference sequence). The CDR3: CASSLAGSTTQYF. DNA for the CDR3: TGTGCCAGCAGCTTAGCCGGGTCAACGACCCAGTACTTC.

Here the CDR3 reads CASSSRGTSWDNEQFF. CDR3 bases: TGTGCCAGCAGCTCCCGAGGGACTAGCTGGGACAATGAGCAGTTCTTC. The chain couples TRBV9 to TRBJ2-1; 9 bases agree with TRBD2. Trimming at V came to 4 bases and at J to 5 bases, leaving 10 bases not matched to a gene. CDR1 is SGDLS and CDR2 is YYNGEE in the germline V gene. This CDR3 comprises 16 residues.

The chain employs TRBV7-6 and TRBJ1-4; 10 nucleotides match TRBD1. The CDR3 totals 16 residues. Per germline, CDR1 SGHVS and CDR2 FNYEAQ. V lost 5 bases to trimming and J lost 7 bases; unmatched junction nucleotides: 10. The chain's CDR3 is CASSNRDRGAGEKLFF. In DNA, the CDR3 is TGTGCCAGCAGCAACCGGGACAGGGGCGCAGGTGAAAAACTGTTTTTT.

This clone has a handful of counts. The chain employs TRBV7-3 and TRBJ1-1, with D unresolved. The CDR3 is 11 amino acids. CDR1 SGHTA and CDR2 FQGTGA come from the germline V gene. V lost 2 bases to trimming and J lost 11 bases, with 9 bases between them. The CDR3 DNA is TGTGCCAGCAGCTTAGAGAGGACTGCTTTCTTT. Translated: CASSLERTAFF. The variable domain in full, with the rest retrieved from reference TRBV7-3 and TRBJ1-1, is GAGVSQTPSNKVTEKGKYVELRCDPISGHTALYWYRQSLGQGPEFLIYFQGTGAADDSGLPNDRFFAVRPEGSVSTLKIQRTERGDSAVYLCASSLERTAFFGQGTRLTVV.